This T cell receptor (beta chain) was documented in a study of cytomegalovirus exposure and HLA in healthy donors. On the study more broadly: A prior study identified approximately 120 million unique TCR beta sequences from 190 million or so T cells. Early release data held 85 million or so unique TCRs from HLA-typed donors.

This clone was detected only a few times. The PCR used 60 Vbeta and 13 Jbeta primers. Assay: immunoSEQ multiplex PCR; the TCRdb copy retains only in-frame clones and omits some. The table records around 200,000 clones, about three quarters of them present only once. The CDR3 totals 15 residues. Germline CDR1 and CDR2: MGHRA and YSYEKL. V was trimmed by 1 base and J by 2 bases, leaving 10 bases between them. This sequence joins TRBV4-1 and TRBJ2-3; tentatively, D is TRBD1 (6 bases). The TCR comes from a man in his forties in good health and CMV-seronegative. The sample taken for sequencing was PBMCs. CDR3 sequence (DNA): TGCGCCAGCAGCCAAGCGGACAGAACCACAGATACGCAGTATTTT. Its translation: CASSQADRTTDTQYF.